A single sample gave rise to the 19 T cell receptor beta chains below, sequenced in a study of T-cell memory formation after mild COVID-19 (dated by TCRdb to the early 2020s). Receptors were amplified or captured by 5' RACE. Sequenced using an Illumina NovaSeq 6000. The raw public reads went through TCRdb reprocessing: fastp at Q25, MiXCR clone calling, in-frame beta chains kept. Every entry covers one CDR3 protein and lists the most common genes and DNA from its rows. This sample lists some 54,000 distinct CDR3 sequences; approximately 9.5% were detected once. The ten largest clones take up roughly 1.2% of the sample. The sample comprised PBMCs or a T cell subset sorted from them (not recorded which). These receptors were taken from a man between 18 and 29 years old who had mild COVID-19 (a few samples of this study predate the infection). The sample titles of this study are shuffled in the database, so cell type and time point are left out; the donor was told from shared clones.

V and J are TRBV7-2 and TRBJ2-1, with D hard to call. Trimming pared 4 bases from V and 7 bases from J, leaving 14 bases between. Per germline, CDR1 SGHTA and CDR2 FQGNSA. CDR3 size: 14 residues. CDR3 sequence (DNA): TGTGCCAGCAGCTCCAATCGCGGTGAAAATGAGCAGTTCTTC. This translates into CASSSNRGENEQFF.

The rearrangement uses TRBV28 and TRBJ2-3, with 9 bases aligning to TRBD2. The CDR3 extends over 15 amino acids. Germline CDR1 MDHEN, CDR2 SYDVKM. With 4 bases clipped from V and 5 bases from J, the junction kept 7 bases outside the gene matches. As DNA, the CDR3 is TGTGCCAGCAGTTCGGCGGGGGGGCAGGGAGATACGCAGTATTTT. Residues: CASSSAGGQGDTQYF.

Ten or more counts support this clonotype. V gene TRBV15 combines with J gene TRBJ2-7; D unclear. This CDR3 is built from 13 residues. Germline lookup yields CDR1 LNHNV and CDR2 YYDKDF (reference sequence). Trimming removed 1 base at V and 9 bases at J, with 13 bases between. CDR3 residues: CATSRVGSPGQYV. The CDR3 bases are TGTGCCACCAGCAGAGTCGGTAGTCCCGGGCAGTACGTC.

CDR3 region: CATSWTGGTDTQYF. CDR3 coding DNA: TGTGCCACCAGCTGGACAGGGGGTACAGATACGCAGTATTTT. The chain has TRBV15 and TRBJ2-3; 10 bases are a match to TRBD1. The length of the CDR3 is 14 residues. Germline assignment: CDR1 LNHNV and CDR2 YYDKDF (reference sequence). V lost 5 bases to trimming and J lost 3 bases; unmatched junction nucleotides: 2.

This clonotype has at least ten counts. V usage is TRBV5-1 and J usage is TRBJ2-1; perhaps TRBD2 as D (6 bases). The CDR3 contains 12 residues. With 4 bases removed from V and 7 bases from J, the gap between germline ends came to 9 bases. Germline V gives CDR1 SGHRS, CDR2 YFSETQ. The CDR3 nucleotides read TGCGCCAGCAGCCGACTAGTAAATGAGCAGTTCTTC. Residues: CASSRLVNEQFF.

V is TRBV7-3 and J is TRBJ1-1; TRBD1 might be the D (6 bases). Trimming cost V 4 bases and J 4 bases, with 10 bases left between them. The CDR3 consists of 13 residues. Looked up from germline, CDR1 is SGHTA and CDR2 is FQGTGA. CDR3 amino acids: CASSSPGATEAFF. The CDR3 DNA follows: TGTGCCAGCAGCTCCCCAGGGGCCACTGAAGCTTTCTTT.

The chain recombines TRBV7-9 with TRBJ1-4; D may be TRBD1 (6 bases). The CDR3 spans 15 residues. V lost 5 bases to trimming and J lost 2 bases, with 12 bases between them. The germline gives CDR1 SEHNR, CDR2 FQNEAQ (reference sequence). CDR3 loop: CASSPPGATNEKLFF. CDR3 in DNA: TGTGCCAGCAGCCCCCCAGGGGCCACTAATGAAAAACTGTTTTTT.

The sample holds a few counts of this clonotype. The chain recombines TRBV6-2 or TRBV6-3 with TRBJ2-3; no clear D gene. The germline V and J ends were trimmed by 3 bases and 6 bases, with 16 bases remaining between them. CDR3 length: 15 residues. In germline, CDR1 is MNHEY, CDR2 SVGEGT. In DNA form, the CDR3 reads TGTGCCAGCAGTTATCGGCCAGTCGATTGGGATACGCAGTATTTT. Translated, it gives CASSYRPVDWDTQYF.

CDR3 in amino acids: CASSLSAGKPYNEQFF. CDR3 coding DNA: TGTGCCAGCAGTTTATCAGCGGGGAAGCCCTACAATGAGCAGTTCTTC. The chain joins TRBV12-3 or TRBV12-4 to TRBJ2-1; 7 bases map to TRBD2. The V gene end was trimmed by 2 bases and the J gene end by 2 bases; junction bases not matched to a gene: 6. CDR3 size: 16 residues.

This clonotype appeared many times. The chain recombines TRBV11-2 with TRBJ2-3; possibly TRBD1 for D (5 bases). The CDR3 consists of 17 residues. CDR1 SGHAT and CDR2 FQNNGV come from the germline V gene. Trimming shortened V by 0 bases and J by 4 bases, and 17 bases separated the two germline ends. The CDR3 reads CASSLDVGRARADTQYF. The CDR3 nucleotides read TGTGCCAGCAGCTTAGATGTCGGCAGGGCTCGAGCAGATACGCAGTATTTT.

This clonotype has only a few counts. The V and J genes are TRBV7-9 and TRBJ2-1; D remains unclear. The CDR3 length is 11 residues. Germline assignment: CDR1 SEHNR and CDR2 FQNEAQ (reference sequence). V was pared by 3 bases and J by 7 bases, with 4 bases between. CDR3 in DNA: TGTGCCAGCAGCTTTCAAAATGAGCAGTTCTTC. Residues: CASSFQNEQFF. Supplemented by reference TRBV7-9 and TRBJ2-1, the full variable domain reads DTGVSQNPRHKITKRGQNVTFRCDPISEHNRLYWYRQTLGQGPEFLTYFQNEAQLEKSRLLSDRFSAERPKGSFSTLEIQRTEQGDSAMYLCASSFQNEQFFGPGTRLTVL.

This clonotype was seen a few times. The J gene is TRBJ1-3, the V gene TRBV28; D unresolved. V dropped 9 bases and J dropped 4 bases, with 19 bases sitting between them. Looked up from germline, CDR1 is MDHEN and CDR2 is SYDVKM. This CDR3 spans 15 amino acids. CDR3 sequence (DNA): TGTGCCAGTCGCATGGGAACCTTCGGGGGAAACACCATATATTTT. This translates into CASRMGTFGGNTIYF.

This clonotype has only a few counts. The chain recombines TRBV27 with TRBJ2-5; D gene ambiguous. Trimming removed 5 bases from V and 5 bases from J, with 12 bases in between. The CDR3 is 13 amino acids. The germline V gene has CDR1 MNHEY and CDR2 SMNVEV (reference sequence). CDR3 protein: CASSRRRFETQYF. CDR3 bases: TGTGCCAGCAGTCGAAGGCGTTTCGAGACCCAGTACTTC.

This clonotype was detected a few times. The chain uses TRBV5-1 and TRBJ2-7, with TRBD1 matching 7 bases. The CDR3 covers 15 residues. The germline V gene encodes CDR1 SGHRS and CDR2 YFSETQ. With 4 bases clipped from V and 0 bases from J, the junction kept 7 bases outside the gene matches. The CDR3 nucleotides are TGCGCCAGCAGCGGTACAGGGGCCCTCTCCTACGAGCAGTACTTC. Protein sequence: CASSGTGALSYEQYF.

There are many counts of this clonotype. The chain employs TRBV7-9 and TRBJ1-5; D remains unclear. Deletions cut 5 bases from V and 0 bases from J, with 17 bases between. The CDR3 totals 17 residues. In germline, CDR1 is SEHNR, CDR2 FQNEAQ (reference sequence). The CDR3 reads CASSRYEGGYSNQPQHF. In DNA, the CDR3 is TGTGCCAGCAGCCGTTACGAGGGCGGTTATAGCAATCAGCCCCAGCATTTT.

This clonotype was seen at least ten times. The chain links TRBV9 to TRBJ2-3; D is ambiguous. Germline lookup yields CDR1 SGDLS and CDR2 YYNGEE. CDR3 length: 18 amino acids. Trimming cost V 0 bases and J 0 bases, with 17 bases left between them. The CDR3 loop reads CASSVDPLRPLSTDTQYF. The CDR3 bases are TGTGCCAGCAGCGTAGACCCCCTTAGGCCCCTGAGCACAGATACGCAGTATTTT.

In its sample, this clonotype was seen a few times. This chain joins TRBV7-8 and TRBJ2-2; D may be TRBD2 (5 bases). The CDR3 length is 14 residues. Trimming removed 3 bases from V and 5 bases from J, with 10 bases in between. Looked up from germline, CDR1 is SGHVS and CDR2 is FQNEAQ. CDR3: CASSLRVGTGELFF. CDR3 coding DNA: TGTGCCAGCAGCTTGAGGGTCGGAACCGGGGAGCTGTTTTTT.

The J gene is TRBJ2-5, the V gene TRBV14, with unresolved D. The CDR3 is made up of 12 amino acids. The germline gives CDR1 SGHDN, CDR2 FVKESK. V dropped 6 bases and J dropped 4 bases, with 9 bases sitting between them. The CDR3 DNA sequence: TGTGCCAGCAGTTACGTTGGAGAGACCCAGTACTTC. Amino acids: CASSYVGETQYF.

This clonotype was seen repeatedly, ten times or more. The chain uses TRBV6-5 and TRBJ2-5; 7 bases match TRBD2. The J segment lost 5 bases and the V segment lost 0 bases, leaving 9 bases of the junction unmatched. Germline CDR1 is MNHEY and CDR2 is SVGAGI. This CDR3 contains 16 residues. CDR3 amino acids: CASSYSRSSGGETQYF. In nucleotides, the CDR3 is TGTGCCAGCAGTTACTCGAGGTCTAGCGGAGGGGAGACCCAGTACTTC.